This entry describes one T cell receptor (beta chain). Trimming removed 7 bases from V and 2 bases from J, with 8 bases in between. The CDR3 sequence is 13 residues long. Germline V gene data show CDR1 as SGHTA and CDR2 as FQGTGA. The data derive from a study of blood T cell repertoires in COVID-19. Study as a whole: Acute and convalescent COVID-19 specimens originated in the United States, Italy and Spain. In each case, the material was cDNA or gDNA derived from T cells, B-cell-depleted T cells, or PBMCs.

Original processing notes: Estimates of nucleated cell counts were drawn from the amplification of reference gene primers. Assay: immunoSEQ multiplex PCR; the TCRdb copy retains only in-frame clones and omits some. Clone size and the V and J calls come from that table; the DNA yielded D and trimming. Among about 100,000 clones listed, around four fifths were seen once. The origin of this receptor is a man aged 60-69 years with active or convalescent COVID-19. The sequenced material came from peripheral blood. This sequence joins TRBV7-3 and TRBJ2-2; maybe TRBD1 (6 bases). The CDR3 spells CASMGQNTGELFF. CDR3 nucleotides: TGTGCCAGCATGGGACAAAACACCGGGGAGCTGTTTTTT.